Listed below are T cell receptor beta chains from one sample, sequenced in a study of cytomegalovirus exposure and HLA in healthy donors. Using immunoSEQ multiplex PCR, the repertoire was profiled, and TCRdb retains in-frame clones only, with some absent. Found here are under 130,000 clones, roughly 13% of them singletons; the top ten hold around 15%. Sequencing input: PBMCs. The origin of the receptors is a man aged 35 to 55 in good health and CMV-seropositive. Both conserved end residues are part of each CDR3. D genes are given only for firm matches. Where a row states a size, it is once, few, many or the class of an expanded clone; other rows omit it.

clone size	D gene	V gene	J gene	CDR3 length	CDR3 protein	CDR3 DNA
.	.	TRBV5-1	TRBJ2-4	17	CASSPEGGMGAKNIQYF	TGCGCCAGCAGCCCGGAGGGTGGGATGGGGGCCAAAAACATTCAGTACTTC
.	TRBD1	TRBV2	TRBJ1-5	17	CASSSGQGVRSNQPQHF	TGTGCCAGCAGTAGTGGACAGGGGGTGAGGAGCAATCAGCCCCAGCATTTT
.	TRBD1	TRBV5-1	TRBJ1-4	14	CASSLAQGGEKLFF	TGCGCCAGCAGCTTGGCGCAGGGGGGAGAAAAACTGTTTTTT
.	.	TRBV10-2	TRBJ2-3	14	CASSAVVRTDTQYF	TGCGCCAGCAGTGCGGTTGTCCGCACAGATACGCAGTATTTT
few	.	TRBV4-1	TRBJ2-3	16	CASSQTEGGSTDTQYF	TGCGCCAGCAGCCAGACCGAGGGGGGGAGCACAGATACGCAGTATTTT
.	TRBD2	TRBV7-9	TRBJ2-2	15	CASSPSGLTTGELFF	TGTGCCAGCAGCCCTAGCGGCTTGACGACCGGGGAGCTGTTTTTT
.	.	TRBV28	TRBJ1-4	13	CASRQGANEKLFF	TGTGCCAGCAGACAGGGTGCTAATGAAAAACTGTTTTTT
.	.	TRBV6-1	TRBJ1-2	14	CAITGIHLPYGYTF	TGTGCCATCACGGGGATCCACCTCCCGTATGGCTACACCTTC
few	.	TRBV6-1	TRBJ2-7	13	CASRAASSYEQYF	TGTGCCAGCAGGGCGGCAAGCTCCTACGAGCAGTACTTC
.	TRBD2	TRBV6-1	TRBJ2-5	15	CASSPEGGATGRLYF	TGTGCCAGCAGCCCCGAGGGAGGGGCTACCGGGAGGCTCTACTTC
.	.	TRBV5-1	TRBJ2-7	13	CASSPRRDGEQYF	TGCGCCAGCAGCCCGCGGCGGGATGGCGAGCAGTACTTC
.	.	TRBV7-2	TRBJ1-2	13	CASSLDSNYGYTF	TGTGCCAGCAGCTTAGACAGTAACTATGGCTACACCTTC
.	.	TRBV19	TRBJ1-2	16	CASSIEGGVLNYGYTF	TGTGCCAGTAGTATAGAGGGAGGAGTACTGAACTATGGCTACACCTTC
.	TRBD1	TRBV9	TRBJ2-1	14	CASSSTGGWREQFF	TGTGCCAGCAGCTCCACAGGGGGCTGGCGGGAGCAGTTCTTC
few	TRBD2	TRBV7-2	TRBJ2-1	15	CASSETSGSYNEQFF	TGTGCCAGCAGCGAGACTAGCGGGTCCTACAATGAGCAGTTCTTC
.	TRBD1	TRBV9	TRBJ1-3	15	CASSLTGGSGNTIYF	TGTGCCAGCAGCCTCACAGGGGGCTCTGGAAACACCATATATTTT
.	.	TRBV9	TRBJ2-5	16	CASSATLKGVQETQYF	TGTGCCAGCAGCGCTACTCTGAAGGGGGTTCAAGAGACCCAGTACTTC
.	.	TRBV10-1	TRBJ1-1	12	CASSGQNTEAFF	TGCGCCAGCAGCGGACAGAACACTGAAGCTTTCTTT
few	.	TRBV5-1	TRBJ2-7	14	CASSFEVDSYEQYF	TGCGCCAGCAGCTTCGAGGTCGACTCCTACGAGCAGTACTTC
few	TRBD1	TRBV19	TRBJ1-3	16	CASSAGQPISGNTIYF	TGTGCCAGTAGTGCGGGACAGCCAATCTCTGGAAACACCATATATTTT
.	.	TRBV9	TRBJ1-1	14	CASRADSLNTEAFF	TGTGCCAGCCGCGCTGACAGTTTGAACACTGAAGCTTTCTTT
few	TRBD1	TRBV7-8	TRBJ1-4	14	CASSSRQGGEKLFF	TGTGCCAGCAGCTCCCGACAGGGGGGTGAAAAACTGTTTTTT
few	TRBD2	TRBV19	TRBJ2-3	17	CASSSKTSEQGPDTQYF	TGTGCCAGTAGTAGCAAGACTAGCGAACAGGGCCCAGATACGCAGTATTTT
few	.	TRBV5-4	TRBJ2-2	15	CASSPGGPTGGELFF	TGTGCCAGCAGCCCCGGAGGACCCACCGGCGGGGAGCTGTTTTTT
.	TRBD2	TRBV7-2	TRBJ2-5	14	CASSLVAGLETQYF	TGTGCCAGCAGCTTAGTAGCGGGACTGGAGACCCAGTACTTC
.	.	TRBV19	TRBJ1-4	15	CASSIGRAGEEKLFF	TGTGCCAGTAGTATAGGGAGGGCGGGCGAGGAAAAACTGTTTTTT
.	.	TRBV7-6	TRBJ2-3	14	CASTLGGGRDTQYF	TGTGCCAGCACCTTGGGCGGGGGCAGGGATACGCAGTATTTT
few	TRBD1	TRBV6-5	TRBJ1-4	15	CASSYSTGGVEKLFF	TGTGCCAGCAGTTACTCGACAGGGGGTGTTGAAAAACTGTTTTTT
few	TRBD2	TRBV7-2	TRBJ2-1	16	CASSLFPGLARDEQFF	TGTGCCAGCAGCTTATTCCCGGGACTAGCGAGGGATGAGCAGTTCTTC
few	.	TRBV2	TRBJ1-5	15	CASSRGKGGNQPQHF	TGTGCAAGCAGTCGGGGGAAAGGGGGCAATCAGCCCCAGCATTTT
.	TRBD1	TRBV6-4	TRBJ1-1	14	CASSPGQGNTEAFF	TGTGCCAGCAGTCCCGGACAGGGGAACACTGAAGCTTTCTTT
few	TRBD1	TRBV27	TRBJ1-1	13	CASSLRQGWWAFF	TGTGCCAGCAGTTTAAGACAGGGCTGGTGGGCTTTCTTT
.	TRBD2	TRBV5-1	TRBJ2-2	15	CASSRTSTGTGELFF	TGCGCCAGCAGCAGGACTAGCACAGGCACCGGGGAGCTGTTTTTT
few	.	TRBV2	TRBJ1-1	16	CASQTTFGTFRPEAFF	TGTGCCAGCCAGACCACCTTTGGGACATTTCGCCCTGAAGCTTTCTTT
.	.	TRBV11-2	TRBJ2-5	15	CASSLDRGVRETQYF	TGTGCCAGCAGCTTAGACAGGGGGGTGCGAGAGACCCAGTACTTC
few	.	TRBV29-1	TRBJ2-1	13	CSVETRLSNEQFF	TGCAGCGTGGAGACTAGATTGAGCAATGAGCAGTTCTTC
few	.	TRBV2	TRBJ2-5	14	CASLRLGSVKTQYF	TGTGCCAGCTTACGCTTGGGTAGCGTAAAGACCCAGTACTTC
few	.	TRBV2	TRBJ1-3	13	CASSQLARNTIYF	TGTGCCAGCAGCCAGTTAGCGAGAAACACCATATATTTT
.	.	TRBV9	TRBJ2-7	12	CASANPGGEQYF	TGTGCCAGTGCGAACCCCGGGGGCGAGCAGTACTTC
few	.	TRBV5-6	TRBJ2-5	14	CASSLFSGQETQYF	TGTGCCAGCAGCTTGTTTAGCGGACAAGAGACCCAGTACTTC
.	.	TRBV5-4	TRBJ2-7	14	CASSLVGQGREQYF	TGTGCCAGCAGCTTGGTAGGGCAGGGTCGCGAGCAGTACTTC
.	.	TRBV27	TRBJ1-5	14	CASSLQGLSQPQHF	TGTGCCAGCAGTCTTCAGGGGCTGAGTCAGCCCCAGCATTTT